The 4 T cell receptor beta chains below all came from one sample that was sequenced in a study of tumor-infiltrating lymphocytes in primary liver carcinoma. The source material, roughly 18-32 mg of unsorted bulk tissue, was used to co-extract RNA and DNA. From 450 to 550 ng total RNA, TCR beta cDNA was generated with a primer in the constant region. Slightly modified ARM-PCR served as the procedure for the TCR beta libraries. These libraries came from three rounds of nested multiplex PCR. The two initial PCR rounds, roughly 9 cycles each, used TRBV1-TRBV30 forward and C-beta reverse primers. TCRdb re-called the multiplex PCR reads with MiXCR, one entry per CDR3 protein. The data contain about 99,000 distinct CDR3 sequences, 69% of them singletons. The sample taken for sequencing was liver tumor tissue from sampling region 5. As for subset: tumor region T5, tumor centre. These receptors all come from a woman between 55 and 75 years old with primary liver carcinoma and hepatitis B virus infection.

With respect to this clonotype: At one of its ends the junction is not consistent with the germline gene, which may arise from a read error. This chain uses TRBV12-3 or TRBV12-4 with TRBJ2-5; 9 nucleotides match TRBD2. The CDR3 totals 14 residues. Written as DNA, the CDR3 is TGTGCCAGCAGTCCCTCTAGCGGGAAAGAGATCCAGTACTTC. Protein product: CASSPSSGKEIQYF.

Comments on this clonotype: Relative to the germline gene, one junction end is altered; a read error may explain this. This rearrangement joins TRBV14 to TRBJ2-7; 10 bases are shared with TRBD2. This CDR3 is 17 amino acids long. CDR1 and CDR2 from the germline V gene are SGHDN and FVKESK. The CDR3 DNA is TGTGCCAGCGGCCAAGATCAGCGGCTAGCGGGAGTCGGCGAGCAATATTTC. It translates to CASGQDQRLAGVGEQYF.

A word on this clonotype: This clone may be a read error of a much larger clone one base away. The CDR3 here is CASSLVLGLAGGYYEQFF. CDR3 coding DNA: TGTGCCAGCAGCTTAGTTCTCGGGCTAGCGGGAGGTTACTATGAGCAGTTCTTC. The gene calls are TRBV7-9 and TRBJ2-1, with 11 bases matching TRBD2. Germline V gene data show CDR1 as SEHNR and CDR2 as FQNEAQ (reference sequence). V dropped 1 base and J dropped 8; count of bases not matched to a gene: 13. The CDR3 runs to 18 residues.

This clonotype is categorized as medium-sized. The chain recombines TRBV11-2 with TRBJ2-3; 11 bases agree with TRBD2. Germline values: CDR1 SGHAT, CDR2 FQNNGV. V gave up 5 bases and J gave up 2 bases; unmatched junction bases: 9. This CDR3 has 17 amino acids. CDR3 region: CASSQPGLADLTDTQYF. In nucleotides, the CDR3 is TGTGCCAGCAGCCAACCGGGACTAGCGGACCTCACAGATACGCAGTATTTT.